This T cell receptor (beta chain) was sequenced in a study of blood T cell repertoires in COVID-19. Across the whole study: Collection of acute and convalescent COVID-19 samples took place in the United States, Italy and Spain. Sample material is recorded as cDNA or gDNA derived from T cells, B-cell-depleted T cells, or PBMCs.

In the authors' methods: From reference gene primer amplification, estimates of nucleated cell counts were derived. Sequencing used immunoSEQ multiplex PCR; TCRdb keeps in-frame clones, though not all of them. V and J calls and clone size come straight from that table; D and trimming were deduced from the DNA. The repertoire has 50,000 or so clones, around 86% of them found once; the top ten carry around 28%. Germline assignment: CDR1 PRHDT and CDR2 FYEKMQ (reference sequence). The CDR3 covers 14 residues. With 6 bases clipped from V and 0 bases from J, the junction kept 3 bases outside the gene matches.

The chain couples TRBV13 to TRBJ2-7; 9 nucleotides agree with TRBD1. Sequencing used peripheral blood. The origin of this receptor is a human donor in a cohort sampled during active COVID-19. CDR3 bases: TGTGCCAGCAGACTGACAGGGGGCTCCTACGAGCAGTACTTC. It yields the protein CASRLTGGSYEQYF.